This T cell receptor (beta chain) was documented in a study of OX40 agonist ivuxolimab in advanced cancers. Overall study: Patients got intravenous ivuxolimab at 0.01 to 10 mg/kg every 2 weeks.

Comment on this clone: Its antigen is not known.

The data were produced by immunoSEQ multiplex PCR, yet TCRdb's version contains in-frame clones alone and is incomplete. The sample has approximately 56,000 clones, about 87% seen once. Study-wide results and caveats: Among the lowest peripheral clonal expansion occurred in 0.1-3.0 mg/kg partial responders.

Germline assignment: CDR1 SGHNT and CDR2 YYREEE (reference sequence). Trimming at V came to 4 bases and at J to 8 bases, leaving 4 bases not matched to a gene. This CDR3 contains 14 residues. The sequencing used CD4+ or CD8+ T cells sorted from blood, collected in a trial of the OX40 agonist ivuxolimab. The chain couples TRBV5-4 to TRBJ1-4, with 11 nucleotides matching TRBD1. The TCR comes from an adult with an advanced solid tumor such as melanoma, head and neck, liver or kidney cancer. CDR3: CASSPDRGREKLFF. As DNA, the CDR3 is TGTGCCAGCAGCCCGGACAGGGGGCGAGAAAAACTGTTTTTT.